This T cell receptor beta chain was recovered during a study of shared T cell receptors in the human thymus. The protocol was immunoSEQ multiplex PCR, while the TCRdb copy is restricted to in-frame clones and leaves out a portion. The repertoire holds hundreds of thousands of clones, around nine tenths seen once, with 0.0095% to 0.012% in the top ten. This clone was counted only a few times. There are 15 residues in the CDR3. The germline V gene has CDR1 SGHDT and CDR2 YYEEEE. With 4 bases clipped from V and 3 bases from J, the junction kept 9 bases outside the gene matches. The sample was also linked to a second study, of human thymus T cells. This second study says: Finnish infants who were healthy and having corrective surgery for congenital heart defects made up the donors. Thymus was obtained from resections taken during corrective heart surgery. The authors found apparently biased V and J gene usage in thymic and blood repertoires.

Sample: thymocytes. The receptor was isolated from a boy younger than two with a congenital heart defect. The chain recombines TRBV5-6 with TRBJ2-7, with 8 nucleotides matching TRBD1. The CDR3 loop reads CASSLGTGGFYEQYF. CDR3 sequence (DNA): TGTGCCAGCAGCCTTGGGACAGGTGGATTCTACGAGCAGTACTTC.